The rows below give T cell receptor beta chains drawn from one sample of a study of blood T cell repertoires in COVID-19. Using immunoSEQ multiplex PCR, the repertoire was profiled, and TCRdb retains in-frame clones only, with some absent. The table includes 130,000 to 150,000 clones, 75% to 90% detected once. The sequencing input was peripheral blood. These TCRs come from a man in his sixties or seventies who had recovered from COVID-19. The CDR3 runs from the conserved cysteine through the conserved F or W. The D gene is left open where the match is weak. Size is stated for part of the rows, as once, few or many counts, or as a class when the clone is expanded.

J gene,clone size,V gene,D gene,CDR3 DNA,CDR3 protein
TRBJ2-7,-,TRBV6-1,-,TGTGCCAGCAGTGAACTTGACAGCACCTACGAGCAGTACTTC,CASSELDSTYEQYF
TRBJ2-7,-,TRBV11-2,-,TGTGCCAGCACCACGTTCGGGGGGACATCCTACGAGCAGTACTTC,CASTTFGGTSYEQYF
TRBJ2-1,-,TRBV21-1,-,TGTGCCAGCAGCAAAGAGTCTAGGAGCTCCTACAATGAGCAGTTCTTC,CASSKESRSSYNEQFF
TRBJ2-3,few,TRBV11-2,-,TGTGCCAGCAGCACCTATTCAGATACGCAGTATTTT,CASSTYSDTQYF
TRBJ1-5,few,TRBV4-1,-,TGCGCCAGCAGCCAAGATACCAGGGGCCCCTATCAGCCCCAGCATTTT,CASSQDTRGPYQPQHF
TRBJ2-5,-,TRBV30,TRBD1,TGTGCCTGGAGCGGGACAGGGAGGCAGACCCAGTACTTC,CAWSGTGRQTQYF
TRBJ1-4,-,TRBV25-1,-,TGTGCCAGCTCCGGGTTTGAAAAACTGTTTTTT,CASSGFEKLFF
TRBJ2-2,-,TRBV30,TRBD2,TGTGCCTGGAGCGGGACTAGCGGGAGAATACCCGGGGAGCTGTTTTTT,CAWSGTSGRIPGELFF
TRBJ2-7,-,TRBV6-6,TRBD1,TGTGCCAGCGGTGACAGGGGTCACGAGCAGTACTTC,CASGDRGHEQYF
TRBJ2-1,-,TRBV7-9,-,TGTGCCAGCGTCCAACCGGGACCGGGAGTGCAGTTCTTC,CASVQPGPGVQFF
TRBJ2-1,-,TRBV3-1/TRBV3-2,TRBD2,TGTGCCAGCAGCTTAGTAATGCTAGCGGGCTACAATGAGCAGTTCTTC,CASSLVMLAGYNEQFF
TRBJ1-4,-,TRBV2,TRBD1,TGTGCCAGCAGTGGGCGGACAGGGGCTAATGAAAAACTGTTTTTT,CASSGRTGANEKLFF
TRBJ2-5,-,TRBV20-1,-,TGCAGTGTGGGCGTGGAGACCCAGTACTTC,CSVGVETQYF
TRBJ2-7,-,TRBV18,-,TGTGCCAGCTCACCGTCACAGGGCTACGAGCAGTACTTC,CASSPSQGYEQYF
TRBJ1-6,many,TRBV6-5,TRBD1,TGTGCCAGCAGCCGGACAGGGGATGCATCACCCCTCCACTTT,CASSRTGDASPLHF
TRBJ2-3,few,TRBV7-2,-,TGTGCCAGCAGCTTTTCGGACAGCAGAAATACGCAGTATTTT,CASSFSDSRNTQYF
TRBJ2-5,-,TRBV10-1,-,TGCGCCAGCAGTGAGAGCTTGGTGGAGACCCAGTACTTC,CASSESLVETQYF
TRBJ2-1,-,TRBV7-9,-,TGTGCCAGCAGCTTAGGAGCATGGGAGCAGTTCTTC,CASSLGAWEQFF
TRBJ1-6,few,TRBV6-5,-,TGTGCCAGCAGTTTCTTGAGGAATTCACCCCTCCACTTT,CASSFLRNSPLHF
TRBJ2-2,-,TRBV12-3/TRBV12-4,-,TGTGCCAGCAGTCCTAATTCCGGGGAGCTGTTTTTT,CASSPNSGELFF
TRBJ1-2,once,TRBV6-1,-,TGTGCCAGCAGTGAACAGCAACGGGAAGGCTACACCTTC,CASSEQQREGYTF
TRBJ2-7,-,TRBV2,TRBD2,TGTGCCAGCAGGGTAGCGGGAGCGACCTACGAGCAGTACTTC,CASRVAGATYEQYF
TRBJ2-7,-,TRBV4-3,TRBD2,TGCGCCAGCAGCCCCTCCGGGAGGTCCAGCGAGCAGTACTTC,CASSPSGRSSEQYF
TRBJ1-5,-,TRBV20-1,-,TGCAGTGTCGGGAATCAGCCCCAGCATTTT,CSVGNQPQHF
TRBJ2-3,-,TRBV6-5,-,TGTGCCAGCAGTTACAGTACTGTAGATACGCAGTATTTT,CASSYSTVDTQYF
TRBJ2-1,-,TRBV6-1,-,TGTGCCAGCAGTGAAGGGGAGACCTACAATGAGCAGTTCTTC,CASSEGETYNEQFF
TRBJ1-4,-,TRBV5-4,TRBD1,TGTGCCAGCAGCATCGGGACAGGCGAGGAAAAACTGTTTTTT,CASSIGTGEEKLFF
TRBJ2-5,-,TRBV5-1,-,TGCGCCAGCAGCTTGGCAGGGGCGGGAGAGACCCAGTACTTC,CASSLAGAGETQYF
TRBJ2-7,-,TRBV2,TRBD1,TGTGCCAGCACTACCCGGGACAGGGGGTCTGGCGAGCAGTACTTC,CASTTRDRGSGEQYF
TRBJ2-1,-,TRBV7-9,TRBD1,TGTGCCAGCAGCTCCCGGACAGGGGACAATGAGCAGTTCTTC,CASSSRTGDNEQFF
TRBJ2-3,-,TRBV27,TRBD2,TGTGCCAGCAGTTCGATCGCGGGAGAGGGTACAGATACGCAGTATTTT,CASSSIAGEGTDTQYF
TRBJ1-1,-,TRBV7-9,TRBD1,TGTGCCAGCACCCCGAAGACAGGGACTGAAGCTTTCTTT,CASTPKTGTEAFF
TRBJ2-5,-,TRBV6-5,-,TGTGCCAGCAGTTACGGACAGATAGAAGAGACCCAGTACTTC,CASSYGQIEETQYF
TRBJ2-7,-,TRBV10-3,-,TGTGCCATCAGTCCAGGACAGAGCTACGAGCAGTACTTC,CAISPGQSYEQYF
TRBJ2-5,-,TRBV15,TRBD2,TGTGCCACCAGCAGAGATGTGGGAGGGCCGAACATTGAGACCCAGTACTTC,CATSRDVGGPNIETQYF
TRBJ1-1,-,TRBV10-3,TRBD1,TGTGCCATCAGTTCCGGGCAGGGGGATCTCACTGAAGCTTTCTTT,CAISSGQGDLTEAFF
TRBJ1-2,many,TRBV7-2,-,TGTGCCAGCAGCTTAGAGGGAGACTCCTATGGCTACACCTTC,CASSLEGDSYGYTF
TRBJ2-1,-,TRBV28,TRBD2,TGTGCCAGCAGTCCAGAGGGACTAGCGGGGGGGCCCGGGTTCTTC,CASSPEGLAGGPGFF
TRBJ2-1,-,TRBV9,-,TGTGCCAGCAGCGTAGCTTCGCGTGAGCAGTTCTTC,CASSVASREQFF
TRBJ1-1,few,TRBV29-1,-,TGCAGCGTTGGGGGCGGGGGCCGAAACACTGAAGCTTTCTTT,CSVGGGGRNTEAFF